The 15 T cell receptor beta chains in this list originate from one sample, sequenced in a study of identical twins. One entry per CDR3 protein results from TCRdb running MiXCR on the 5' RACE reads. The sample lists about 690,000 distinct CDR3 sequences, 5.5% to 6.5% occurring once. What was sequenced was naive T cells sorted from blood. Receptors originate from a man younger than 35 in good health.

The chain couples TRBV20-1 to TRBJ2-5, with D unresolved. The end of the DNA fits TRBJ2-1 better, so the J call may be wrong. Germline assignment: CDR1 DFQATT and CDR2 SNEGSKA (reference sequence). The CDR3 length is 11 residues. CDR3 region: CSARIQETQFF. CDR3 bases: TGCAGTGCTCGGATACAAGAGACCCAGTTCTTC.

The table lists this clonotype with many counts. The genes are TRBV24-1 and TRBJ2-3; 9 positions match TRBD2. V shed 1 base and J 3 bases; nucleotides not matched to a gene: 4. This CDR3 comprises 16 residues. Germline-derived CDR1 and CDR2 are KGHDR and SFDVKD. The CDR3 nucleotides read TGTGCCACCAGTGATTTTGTGACTAGCGGAACAGATACGCAGTATTTT. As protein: CATSDFVTSGTDTQYF.

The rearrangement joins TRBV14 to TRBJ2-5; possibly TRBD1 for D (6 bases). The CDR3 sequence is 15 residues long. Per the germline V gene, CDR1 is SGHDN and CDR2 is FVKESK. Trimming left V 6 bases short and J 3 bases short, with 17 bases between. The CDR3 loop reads CASSPGDNTEETQYF. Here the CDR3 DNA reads TGTGCCAGCAGTCCCGGGGACAACACGGAAGAGACCCAGTACTTC.

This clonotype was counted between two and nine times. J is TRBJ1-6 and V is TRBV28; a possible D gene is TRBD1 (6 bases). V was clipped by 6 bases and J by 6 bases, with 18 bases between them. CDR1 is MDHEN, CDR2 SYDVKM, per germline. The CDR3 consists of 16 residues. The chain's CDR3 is CASSPSSGEGNSPLHF. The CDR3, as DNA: TGTGCCAGCAGCCCAAGTTCAGGGGAAGGTAATTCACCCCTCCACTTT.

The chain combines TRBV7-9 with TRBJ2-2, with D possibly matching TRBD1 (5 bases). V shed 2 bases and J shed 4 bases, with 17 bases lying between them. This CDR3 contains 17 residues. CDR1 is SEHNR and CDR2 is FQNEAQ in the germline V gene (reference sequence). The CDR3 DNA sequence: TGTGCCAGCAGCTTACTCGGACGGCTTCAGGGCACCGGGGAGCTGTTTTTT. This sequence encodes CASSLLGRLQGTGELFF.

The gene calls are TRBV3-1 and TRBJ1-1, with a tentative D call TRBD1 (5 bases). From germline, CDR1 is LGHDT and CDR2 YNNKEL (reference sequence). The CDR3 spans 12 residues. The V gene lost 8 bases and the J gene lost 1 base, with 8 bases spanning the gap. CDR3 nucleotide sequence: TGTGCCAGCTGTCAGGGGAACACTGAAGCTTTCTTT. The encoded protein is CASCQGNTEAFF.

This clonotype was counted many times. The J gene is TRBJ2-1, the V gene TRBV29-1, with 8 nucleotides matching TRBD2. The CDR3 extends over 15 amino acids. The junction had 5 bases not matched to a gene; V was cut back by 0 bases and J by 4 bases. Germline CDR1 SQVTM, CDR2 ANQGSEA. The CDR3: CSVEELAGYYNEQFF. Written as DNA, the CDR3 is TGCAGCGTTGAAGAATTAGCGGGATATTACAATGAGCAGTTCTTC.

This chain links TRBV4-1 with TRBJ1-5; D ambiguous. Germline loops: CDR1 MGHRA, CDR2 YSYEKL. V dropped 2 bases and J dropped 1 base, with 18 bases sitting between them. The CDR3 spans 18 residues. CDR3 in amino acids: CASSQIPRALRSNQPQHF. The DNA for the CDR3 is TGCGCCAGCAGCCAAATTCCGCGAGCCCTAAGGAGCAATCAGCCCCAGCATTTT.

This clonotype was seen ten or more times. For the CDR3, the DNA is TGTGCCAGCAGTTACGCAGATCTAGCGGGGAAATACGAGCAGTACTTC. Amino acid sequence: CASSYADLAGKYEQYF. V is TRBV6-2 or TRBV6-3 and J is TRBJ2-7; 9 nucleotides align to TRBD2. Germline trimming cut 2 bases from V and 4 bases from J; bases unmatched to any gene: 9. There are 16 residues in the CDR3. The germline V gene has CDR1 MNHEY and CDR2 SVGEGT.

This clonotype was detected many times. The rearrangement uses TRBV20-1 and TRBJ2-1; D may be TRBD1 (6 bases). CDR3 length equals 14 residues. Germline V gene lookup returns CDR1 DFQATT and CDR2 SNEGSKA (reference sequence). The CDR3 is CSGEVTGSYNEQFF. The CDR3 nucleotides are TGCAGCGGCGAAGTAACAGGGAGTTACAATGAGCAGTTCTTC.

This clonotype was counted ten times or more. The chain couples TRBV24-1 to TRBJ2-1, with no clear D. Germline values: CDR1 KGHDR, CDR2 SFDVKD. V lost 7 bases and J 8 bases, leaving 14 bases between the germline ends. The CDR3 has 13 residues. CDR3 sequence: CATSAPWFDEQFF. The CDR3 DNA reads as TGTGCCACCAGCGCACCGTGGTTCGATGAGCAGTTCTTC.

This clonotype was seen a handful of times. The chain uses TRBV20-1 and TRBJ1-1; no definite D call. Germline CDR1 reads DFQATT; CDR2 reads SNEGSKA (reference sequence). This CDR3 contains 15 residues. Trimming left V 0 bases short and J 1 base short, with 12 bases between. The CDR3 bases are TGCAGTGCTAGAGATCACGGGATAGGGAACACTGAAGCTTTCTTT. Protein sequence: CSARDHGIGNTEAFF.

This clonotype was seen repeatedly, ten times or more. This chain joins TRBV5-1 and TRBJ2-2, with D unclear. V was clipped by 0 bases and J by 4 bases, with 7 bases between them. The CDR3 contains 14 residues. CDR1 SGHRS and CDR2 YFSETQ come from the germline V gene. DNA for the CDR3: TGCGCCAGCAGCTTGGCGGGCCCCACCGGGGAGCTGTTTTTT. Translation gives CASSLAGPTGELFF.

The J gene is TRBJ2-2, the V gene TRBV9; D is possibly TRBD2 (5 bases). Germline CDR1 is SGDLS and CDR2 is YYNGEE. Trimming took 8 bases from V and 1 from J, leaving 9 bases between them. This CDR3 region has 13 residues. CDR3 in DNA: TGTGCCAGTGACGAGGGGAACACCGGGGAGCTGTTTTTT. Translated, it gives CASDEGNTGELFF.

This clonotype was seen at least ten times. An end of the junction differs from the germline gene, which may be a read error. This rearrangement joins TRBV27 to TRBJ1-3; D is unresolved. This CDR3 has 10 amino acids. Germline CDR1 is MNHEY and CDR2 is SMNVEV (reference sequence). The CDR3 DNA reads TGTGCCAGCTTTGGAAACACCACATATTTT. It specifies CASFGNTTYF.